One sample yielded the 22 T cell receptor beta chains listed below, sequenced in a study of blood T cell repertoires in COVID-19. Sequencing was performed with immunoSEQ multiplex PCR; in TCRdb, only in-frame clones are kept and a portion is missing. Seen here are around 290,000 clones, approximately 90% observed once, and the top ten hold under 2.5%. The material sequenced was PBMCs or T cells enriched from blood (not recorded which). These receptors were taken from a woman in her sixties or seventies in a cohort exposed to, infected with or recovered from COVID-19 (not recorded which).

The chain uses TRBV19 and TRBJ2-6, with D perhaps matching TRBD1 (5 bases). This CDR3 region has 16 residues. V lost 3 bases to trimming and J lost 0 bases, with 9 bases between them. CDR1 and CDR2 from the germline V gene are LNHDA and SQIVND (reference sequence). CDR3 protein: CASSIQGTSGANVLTF. CDR3 in DNA: TGTGCCAGTAGTATTCAGGGTACCTCTGGGGCCAACGTCCTGACTTTC.

This sequence joins TRBV5-1 and TRBJ1-1; D uncertain. The CDR3 totals 14 residues. Germline loops: CDR1 SGHRS, CDR2 YFSETQ. The V and J ends lost 0 bases and 0 bases respectively, with 6 bases between them. As DNA, the CDR3 is TGCGCCAGCAGCTTGGACACCCTGAACACTGAAGCTTTCTTT. Its protein product is CASSLDTLNTEAFF.

The chain couples TRBV7-9 to TRBJ2-7; 13 bases align to TRBD2. The CDR3 covers 17 residues. Germline CDR1 and CDR2: SEHNR and FQNEAQ (reference sequence). The J segment lost 4 bases and the V segment lost 5 bases, leaving 11 bases of the junction unmatched. The CDR3 nucleotides are TGTGCCAGCAGCCCGGGACTAGCGGGACGCTCTTTTTACGAGCAGTACTTC. It yields the protein CASSPGLAGRSFYEQYF. Together with reference TRBV7-9 and TRBJ2-7, the CDR3 gives the full variable domain: DTGVSQNPRHKITKRGQNVTFRCDPISEHNRLYWYRQTLGQGPEFLTYFQNEAQLEKSRLLSDRFSAERPKGSFSTLEIQRTEQGDSAMYLCASSPGLAGRSFYEQYFGPGTRLTVT.

This clone occurred once. The J gene is TRBJ1-2, the V gene TRBV7-9; D call uncertain. The V and J ends lost 4 bases and 8 bases respectively, with 14 bases between them. From germline, CDR1 is SEHNR and CDR2 FQNEAQ (reference sequence). CDR3 length equals 13 residues. This CDR3 reads CASSYEFLRGYTF. Written as DNA, the CDR3 is TGTGCCAGCAGCTACGAGTTTCTACGCGGCTACACCTTC.

The chain links TRBV5-5 to TRBJ1-4; the D gene is possibly TRBD1 (6 bases). The CDR3 is made up of 15 amino acids. V was clipped by 4 bases and J by 3 bases, with 13 bases between them. Germline V gene data show CDR1 as SGHKS and CDR2 as YYEKEE (reference sequence). The CDR3 DNA sequence: TGTGCCAGCAGCCGCGGACAGCCCGCTAATGAAAAACTGTTTTTT. Translation: CASSRGQPANEKLFF. The variable domain in full, completed from reference TRBV5-5 and TRBJ1-4, reads DAGVTQSPTHLIKTRGQQVTLRCSPISGHKSVSWYQQVLGQGPQFIFQYYEKEERGRGNFPDRFSARQFPNYSSELNVNALLLGDSALYLCASSRGQPANEKLFFGSGTQLSVL.

The chain carries TRBV14 and TRBJ2-1, with 7 bases identical to TRBD1. Germline V CDR1 and CDR2: SGHDN, FVKESK. V gave up 1 base and J gave up 15 bases; unmatched junction bases: 6. There are 12 residues in the CDR3. CDR3 bases: TGTGCCAGCAGCCAAGGGCAGGGGGTAAGGTTCTTC. This sequence encodes CASSQGQGVRFF.

The rearrangement uses TRBV7-2 and TRBJ2-7; 7 positions match TRBD1. With V trimmed by 5 bases and J by 2 bases, 6 bases remained unmatched. The CDR3 extends over 14 amino acids. Looked up from germline, CDR1 is SGHTA and CDR2 is FQGNSA. CDR3 amino acids: CASSRTGAPYEQYF. For the CDR3, the DNA is TGTGCCAGCAGCCGGACAGGTGCCCCCTACGAGCAGTACTTC.

The chain joins TRBV4-2 to TRBJ1-5; 9 nucleotides agree with TRBD1. The V segment lost 1 base and the J segment 1 base; nucleotides outside the gene matches: 2. The germline gives CDR1 LGHNA, CDR2 YNFKEQ. The CDR3 is 16 amino acids. The CDR3 is CASSQAGTGSNQPQHF. DNA for the CDR3: TGTGCCAGCAGCCAAGCCGGGACAGGGAGCAATCAGCCCCAGCATTTT.

The chain uses TRBV5-1 and TRBJ2-1, with D perhaps matching TRBD2 (7 bases). This CDR3 has 15 residues. CDR1 is SGHRS and CDR2 is YFSETQ in the germline V gene. V lost 0 bases to trimming and J lost 7 bases, with 14 bases between them. CDR3 DNA: TGCGCCAGCAGCTTGGAAGGGGGGGGTCCGAATGAGCAGTTCTTC. This sequence encodes CASSLEGGGPNEQFF.

In the case of this clone: The identical CDR3 is also encoded by other nucleotide sequences in the sample. The chain is built from TRBV20-1 and TRBJ2-1; D ambiguous. This CDR3 has 11 residues. The ends were cut back, 6 bases at V and 4 bases at J, with 7 bases in the middle. The germline CDR1 and CDR2 sequences are DFQATT and SNEGSKA (reference sequence). In DNA form, the CDR3 reads TGCAGTGCCGTTTTGTACAATGAGCAGTTCTTC. It specifies CSAVLYNEQFF.

About this clone: An end of the junction differs from the germline gene, which may be a read error. This chain uses TRBV2 with TRBJ2-1; TRBD2 matches at 9 bases. Germline-derived CDR1 and CDR2 are SNHLY and FYNNEI. The CDR3 sequence is 18 residues long. CDR3 loop: CASSEVAGAGNSYNEQFF. In nucleotides, the CDR3 is TGTGCCAGCAGCGAAGTAGCGGGGGCGGGTAACTCCTACAATGAGCAGTTCTTC.

This clone was recorded only once. The rearrangement uses TRBV3-1 (or the pseudogene TRBV3-2) and TRBJ2-2, with D perhaps matching TRBD2 (6 bases). Germline V CDR1 and CDR2: LGHDT, YNNKEL (reference sequence). This CDR3 contains 16 residues. Trimming pared 1 base from V and 0 bases from J, leaving 9 bases between. In nucleotides, the CDR3 is TGTGCCAGCAGCCAAGGAAGGAGGGCGAACACCGGGGAGCTGTTTTTT. Protein: CASSQGRRANTGELFF.

The sample holds a few counts of this clone. This chain uses TRBV27 with TRBJ1-5; no firm D call. Germline V gene data show CDR1 as MNHEY and CDR2 as SMNVEV (reference sequence). CDR3 length equals 14 residues. The V gene lost 6 bases and the J gene lost 0 bases, with 9 bases spanning the gap. The CDR3 DNA is TGTGCCAGCAGATCCGAGTATAGCAATCAGCCCCAGCATTTT. It translates to CASRSEYSNQPQHF.

The chain recombines TRBV18 with TRBJ2-1; a weak D match, TRBD2 (6 bases). V was clipped by 0 bases and J by 0 bases, with 6 bases between them. The CDR3 loop spans 15 amino acids. The germline V gene encodes CDR1 KGHSH and CDR2 LQKENI. CDR3 bases: TGTGCCAGCTCACCACCGGGGGGCTCCTACAATGAGCAGTTCTTC. Its translation: CASSPPGGSYNEQFF. Supplemented by reference TRBV18 and TRBJ2-1, the full variable domain reads NAGVMQNPRHLVRRRGQEARLRCSPMKGHSHVYWYRQLPEEGLKFMVYLQKENIIDESGMPKERFSAEFPKEGPSILRIQQVVRGDSAAYFCASSPPGGSYNEQFFGPGTRLTVL.

The V call is TRBV7-2, the J call TRBJ1-3; 7 nucleotides line up with TRBD1. The CDR3 spans 16 residues. The germline CDR1 and CDR2 sequences are SGHTA and FQGNSA. The V gene end was trimmed by 4 bases and the J gene end by 2 bases; junction bases not matched to a gene: 8. The CDR3, as DNA: TGTGCCAGCAGCTCGGCCCCGACAGGGACTGGAAACACCATATATTTT. Its translation is CASSSAPTGTGNTIYF. Together with reference TRBV7-2 and TRBJ1-3, the CDR3 gives the full variable domain: GAGVSQSPSNKVTEKGKDVELRCDPISGHTALYWYRQSLGQGLEFLIYFQGNSAPDKSGLPSDRFSAERTGGSVSTLTIQRTQQEDSAVYLCASSSAPTGTGNTIYFGEGSWLTVV.

The chain joins TRBV2 to TRBJ1-6; D is perhaps TRBD1 (5 bases). The CDR3 length is 17 residues. Per the germline V gene, CDR1 is SNHLY and CDR2 is FYNNEI. V lost 6 bases, J lost 4 bases, and 19 bases lay in between. The chain's CDR3 is CASSVRQSELYNSPLHF. CDR3 DNA sequence: TGTGCCAGCAGCGTCCGACAGTCGGAACTTTATAATTCACCCCTCCACTTT.

The chain couples TRBV7-9 to TRBJ2-7; tentative D call: TRBD2 (5 bases). Trimming shortened V by 5 bases and J by 1 base, and 12 bases separated the two germline ends. Germline CDR1 SEHNR, CDR2 FQNEAQ (reference sequence). The CDR3 has 14 amino acids. The CDR3 DNA is TGTGCCAGCAGCCGTGGACTCGAATCCTACGAGCAGTACTTC. Residues: CASSRGLESYEQYF.

Here the CDR3 reads CASSQSTGMGTQYF. CDR3 coding DNA: TGCGCCAGCAGCCAATCGACAGGGATGGGGACCCAGTACTTC. This sequence joins TRBV5-1 and TRBJ2-5; 7 bases agree with TRBD1. This CDR3 is built from 14 residues. Germline V gene sequence: CDR1 SGHRS, CDR2 YFSETQ. Trimming cost V 4 bases and J 7 bases; bases outside gene matches: 10.

V gene TRBV7-6 combines with J gene TRBJ1-4, with 8 positions matching TRBD1. CDR1 is SGHVS, CDR2 FNYEAQ, per germline. CDR3 length equals 15 residues. V lost 5 bases, J lost 7 bases, and 9 bases stayed unmatched. CDR3: CASSHSTGASEKLFF. CDR3 in DNA: TGTGCCAGCAGCCACTCGACAGGGGCGAGTGAAAAACTGTTTTTT.

The chain recombines TRBV5-6 with TRBJ1-4; 7 bases align to TRBD1. The CDR3 loop spans 13 amino acids. Germline values: CDR1 SGHDT, CDR2 YYEEEE. V was clipped by 2 bases and J by 8 bases; unmatched bases: 3. This chain's CDR3 is CASSLPGGEKLFF. CDR3 sequence (DNA): TGTGCCAGCAGCTTACCAGGGGGAGAAAAACTGTTTTTT. The entire variable domain, with the rest obtained from reference TRBV5-6 and TRBJ1-4, is as follows: DAGVTQSPTHLIKTRGQQVTLRCSPKSGHDTVSWYQQALGQGPQFIFQYYEEEERQRGNFPDRFSGHQFPNYSSELNVNALLLGDSALYLCASSLPGGEKLFFGSGTQLSVL.

The chain uses TRBV10-3 and TRBJ2-7; D may be TRBD2 (6 bases). The CDR3 spans 12 residues. The V and J ends lost 0 bases and 7 bases respectively, with 7 bases between them. The V gene's germline CDR1 is ENHRY and CDR2 SYGVKD. CDR3 loop: CAISESGREQYF. CDR3 nucleotides: TGTGCCATCAGTGAGTCGGGGAGGGAGCAGTACTTC.

This chain uses TRBV29-1 with TRBJ2-2; D may be TRBD1 (5 bases). The V and J ends lost 0 bases and 0 bases respectively, with 17 bases between them. The CDR3 loop spans 18 amino acids. Germline CDR1 reads SQVTM; CDR2 reads ANQGSEA. The DNA for the CDR3 is TGCAGCGTTGAAGAAACAGGCCTGAAAAACGCGAACACCGGGGAGCTGTTTTTT. As protein: CSVEETGLKNANTGELFF.